The 12 T cell receptor beta chains in this list originate from one sample, sequenced in a study of cytomegalovirus exposure and HLA in healthy donors (dated by TCRdb to between 2016 and 2019). The library was made by the immunoSEQ multiplex PCR assay. A mixture of 60 forward primers for TCR Vbeta segments and 13 reverse primers for TCR Jbeta segments was used in the multiplex PCR. TCRdb took over this immuneACCESS table, retaining in-frame rearrangements with V and J assigned. Such tables are incomplete; in checked studies, under half of the missing clones stem from an unresolved V gene, and the remainder is unexplained. The sample table holds about 200,000 clones, of which more than 60% were seen once. The ten biggest clones cover under 0.25% of the sample. The specimen was PBMCs. The receptors derive from a girl under 10 years old in good health and CMV-seronegative.

This chain joins TRBV19 and TRBJ2-7; 10 bases align to TRBD1. The CDR3 consists of 14 residues. Trimming removed 5 bases from V and 2 bases from J; junction bases left unmatched: 3. The V gene's germline CDR1 is LNHDA and CDR2 SQIVND (reference sequence). In DNA form, the CDR3 reads TGTGCCAGTAGTGTGGACAGGGGGACCTACGAGCAGTACTTC. This gives the protein CASSVDRGTYEQYF.

The CDR3 bases are TGTGCCAGCAGCCGGACAGGCTCCTACGAGCAGTACTTC. Translating gives CASSRTGSYEQYF. The chain links TRBV4-2 to TRBJ2-5; TRBD1 matches at 7 bases. Matching the DNA end better, TRBJ2-7 makes the J call doubtful. CDR1 LGHNA and CDR2 YNFKEQ come from the germline V gene. The CDR3 consists of 13 residues.

V and J are TRBV6-5 and TRBJ1-1; 7 bases align to TRBD1. The CDR3 covers 14 residues. The germline V gene encodes CDR1 MNHEY and CDR2 SVGAGI. The junction had 4 bases not matched to a gene; V was cut back by 4 bases and J by 2 bases. The CDR3 protein is CASSFGQVNTEAFF. The CDR3, as DNA: TGTGCCAGCAGTTTCGGACAGGTCAACACTGAAGCTTTCTTT.

This chain links TRBV7-9 with TRBJ1-2; TRBD1 is a possible D gene (6 bases). V lost 4 bases and J lost 2, with 14 bases in between. CDR1 and CDR2 (germline): SEHNR, FQNEAQ (reference sequence). CDR3 size: 15 residues. CDR3 sequence (DNA): TGTGCCAGCAGCTCGCCGGGCAGGGGAAACTATGGCTACACCTTC. It encodes CASSSPGRGNYGYTF.

There are a few counts of this clone. Additional DNA sequences in this sample encode the identical CDR3. The rearrangement uses TRBV5-6 and TRBJ2-7, with TRBD2 matching 8 bases. The CDR3 loop spans 14 amino acids. V dropped 0 bases and J dropped 4; count of bases not matched to a gene: 3. The germline gives CDR1 SGHDT, CDR2 YYEEEE. The CDR3 nucleotides read TGTGCCAGCAGCTTGGCGGGAGGGTCTTACGAGCAGTACTTC. Translation: CASSLAGGSYEQYF.

The chain carries TRBV5-6 and TRBJ2-7; perhaps TRBD1 as D (6 bases). Germline lookup yields CDR1 SGHDT and CDR2 YYEEEE. Trimming took 4 bases from V and 6 from J, leaving 14 bases between them. The CDR3 totals 13 residues. The CDR3 nucleotides read TGTGCCAGCAGCCTCACCACAGGGACCGAGCAGTACTTC. It specifies CASSLTTGTEQYF.

This clone was found a few times. The sample contains more than one DNA sequence encoding this CDR3. The chain joins TRBV9 to TRBJ1-5; 8 bases match TRBD1. Germline trimming cut 0 bases from V and 4 bases from J; bases unmatched to any gene: 0. Germline CDR1 reads SGDLS; CDR2 reads YYNGEE. This CDR3 spans 14 amino acids. The CDR3, as DNA: TGTGCCAGCAGCGTAGGACAGGGGAATCAGCCCCAGCATTTT. It yields the protein CASSVGQGNQPQHF.

The V call is TRBV5-4, the J call TRBJ2-5; 7 bases agree with TRBD1. Germline V CDR1 and CDR2: SGHNT, YYREEE (reference sequence). J was trimmed by 4 bases and V by 2 bases; bases with no gene match: 5. There are 14 residues in the CDR3. The CDR3: CASSLKTGPETQYF. The DNA for the CDR3 is TGTGCCAGCAGCTTAAAGACAGGGCCAGAGACCCAGTACTTC. Complete variable domain (other parts from reference TRBV5-4 and TRBJ2-5): ETGVTQSPTHLIKTRGQQVTLRCSSQSGHNTVSWYQQALGQGPQFIFQYYREEENGRGNFPPRFSGLQFPNYSSELNVNALELDDSALYLCASSLKTGPETQYFGPGTRLLVL.

This clone has more than one count but fewer than ten. This chain connects TRBV2 to TRBJ1-5; D uncertain. The CDR3 contains 12 residues. The V and J ends lost 8 bases and 2 bases respectively, with 7 bases between them. Germline CDR1 reads SNHLY; CDR2 reads FYNNEI. CDR3 sequence (DNA): TGTGCCAGCGACCGGGGCAATCAGCCCCAGCATTTT. Its protein product is CASDRGNQPQHF.

The sample holds a few counts of this clone. The chain employs TRBV5-1 and TRBJ1-2; 7 bases fit TRBD1. The germline V gene encodes CDR1 SGHRS and CDR2 YFSETQ. The CDR3 is 13 residues long. V trimming: 3 bases; J trimming: 4 bases; junction bases outside the gene matches: 3. The CDR3 DNA reads TGCGCCAGCAGCTGGGACAGTTCCTATGGCTACACCTTC. Translating gives CASSWDSSYGYTF.

This chain uses TRBV7-9 with TRBJ2-1; 9 bases line up with TRBD2. This CDR3 is 17 amino acids long. Germline V gives CDR1 SEHNR, CDR2 FQNEAQ (reference sequence). V was pared by 8 bases and J by 4 bases, with 15 bases of the junction left unmatched. The CDR3 here is CASALGGSGGHYNEQFF. The CDR3 nucleotides are TGTGCCAGCGCCTTGGGGGGTAGCGGGGGACATTACAATGAGCAGTTCTTC. Full variable domain (missing parts from reference TRBV7-9 and TRBJ2-1): DTGVSQNPRHKITKRGQNVTFRCDPISEHNRLYWYRQTLGQGPEFLTYFQNEAQLEKSRLLSDRFSAERPKGSFSTLEIQRTEQGDSAMYLCASALGGSGGHYNEQFFGPGTRLTVL.

The chain carries TRBV30 and TRBJ1-6; D gene uncertain. V was shortened by 2 bases and J by 15 bases, with 5 bases between the two germline ends. The CDR3 runs to 9 residues. From germline, CDR1 is GTSNPN and CDR2 SVGIG (reference sequence). CDR3 sequence (DNA): TGTGCCTGGAGTTTTCGCCTCCACTTT. Translation gives CAWSFRLHF.